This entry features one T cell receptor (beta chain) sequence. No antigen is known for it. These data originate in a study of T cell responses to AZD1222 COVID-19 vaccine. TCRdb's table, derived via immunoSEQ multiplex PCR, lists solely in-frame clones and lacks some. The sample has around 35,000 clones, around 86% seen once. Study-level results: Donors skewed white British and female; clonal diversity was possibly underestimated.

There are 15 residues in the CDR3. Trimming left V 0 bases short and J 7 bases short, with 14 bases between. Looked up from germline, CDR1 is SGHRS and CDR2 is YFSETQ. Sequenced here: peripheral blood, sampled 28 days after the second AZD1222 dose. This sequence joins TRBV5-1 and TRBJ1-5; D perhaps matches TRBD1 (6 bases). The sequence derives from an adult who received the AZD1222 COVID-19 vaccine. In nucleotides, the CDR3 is TGCGCCAGCAGCTTGGATGGGTCAGGGGACCAGCCCCAGCATTTT. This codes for CASSLDGSGDQPQHF.